Listed below are T cell receptor beta chains from one sample, sequenced in a study of T cell changes during pregnancy in multiple sclerosis. Method: immunoSEQ multiplex PCR; TCRdb's copy keeps in-frame clones and lacks some. The repertoire holds nearly 110,000 clones, with less than 95% as singletons. The starting material was peripheral blood, obtained after pregnancy. The receptors come from a female donor with multiple sclerosis, enrolled in a pregnancy study. Each CDR3 is given with its conserved first and last residue. Some rows have no size entry. The others give once, few or many, or a class for an expanded clone.

>TRBV10-3|TRBJ2-7|.
CAIKASESYEQYF
>TRBV10-3|TRBJ2-7|.
CAISAGRNEQYF
>TRBV7-9|TRBJ2-3|once
CASTSYGLSTDTQYF
>TRBV5-5|TRBJ2-3|.
CASSLTSASTDTQYF
>TRBV5-1|TRBJ2-3|.
CASSWGGGDTDTQYF
>TRBV10-2|TRBJ2-3|.
CASSELAGQTDTQYF
>TRBV2|TRBJ1-1|.
CASTLPGSEAFF
>TRBV5-6|TRBJ1-5|few
CASSLGAAGRPQHF
>TRBV6-1|TRBJ1-1|.
CASRPTGLPEAFF
>TRBV7-8|TRBJ2-7|.
CASSVNEIYEQYF
>TRBV5-6|TRBJ2-2|.
CASSLVGSGELFF
>TRBV6-5|TRBJ1-3|.
CASSPDRASGNTIYF
>TRBV29-1|TRBJ1-3|.
CSVGERRISGNTIYF
>TRBV19|TRBJ2-5|.
CASSIQRRETQYF
>TRBV30|TRBJ2-1|.
CAWGGGTGVYNEQFF
>TRBV5-1|TRBJ2-5|.
CASSWGGSTYQETQYF
>TRBV5-4|TRBJ2-1|.
CASSLASSYNEQFF
>TRBV7-2|TRBJ2-5|.
CASSLVAGGQETQYF
>TRBV28|TRBJ1-3|.
CASRSQGYSGNTIYF
>TRBV6-4|TRBJ2-2|.
CASSDSGGTGELFF
>TRBV6-1|TRBJ2-1|once
CASTLWGVAYNEQFF
>TRBV6-5|TRBJ2-7|.
CASRRPGQGTYEQYF
>TRBV19|TRBJ1-3|.
CASTPRQTFSGNTIYF
>TRBV7-8|TRBJ1-1|few
CASSLGYTGNTEAFF
>TRBV5-1|TRBJ1-3|.
CASSATTGSGNTIYF
>TRBV16|TRBJ1-1|few
CASSPLQGGTEAFF
>TRBV19|TRBJ2-3|once
CASSIEAGGGADTQYF
>TRBV4-2|TRBJ1-2|.
CASSQEGGGHGGYTF
>TRBV6-1|TRBJ1-2|.
CASSRSGERITF
>TRBV5-1|TRBJ2-3|.
CASSPLLSTDTQYF
>TRBV30|TRBJ1-6|.
CAWSEGRGLSPLHF
>TRBV28|TRBJ1-1|.
CASSSLGEGDTEAFF
>TRBV7-3|TRBJ2-3|once
CASSVGQAGPDTQYF
>TRBV2|TRBJ2-5|.
CASGDLTQETQYF
>TRBV19|TRBJ1-1|.
CASSPGQDTEAFF
>TRBV30|TRBJ2-5|.
CAWSVLDGPETQYF
>TRBV6-1|TRBJ1-2|few
CASGNRVSYGYTF
>TRBV25-1|TRBJ1-5|once
CASRGPLSNQPQHF
>TRBV9|TRBJ2-5|.
CASSRDRGVETQYF
>TRBV4-2|TRBJ2-3|.
CASSLTSGGGADTQYF
>TRBV5-1|TRBJ1-1|.
CASNLDRTRAFF
>TRBV18|TRBJ2-3|.
CASRVPGDTQYF
>TRBV5-6|TRBJ2-7|.
CASSMGLAGVYEQYF
>TRBV7-2|TRBJ2-7|.
CASSLAGLSYEQYF
>TRBV19|TRBJ1-5|.
CASSPQGGSNQPQHF
>TRBV5-1|TRBJ1-1|.
CASSLESGGTEAFF
>TRBV27|TRBJ1-2|few
CASSPRGGTLRVYTF
>TRBV30|TRBJ1-1|.
CAWSNRVDTEAFF
>TRBV27|TRBJ1-1|.
CASSSSIGRNTEAFF
>TRBV19|TRBJ1-5|.
CASSPRRGISNQPQHF
>TRBV28|TRBJ2-2|.
CASTLVGTSGTTGELFF
>TRBV7-2|TRBJ1-3|.
CASTQVGVSGNTIYF
>TRBV19|TRBJ2-5|.
CASSIMGQGQETQYF
>TRBV4-2|TRBJ2-7|.
CASSQVDRELYF
>TRBV6-5|TRBJ2-3|.
CASSTSPPDTQYF
>TRBV5-4|TRBJ1-2|few
CASSTGQGRYGYTF
>TRBV9|TRBJ1-4|.
CASSAGDRMDEKLFF
>TRBV5-1|TRBJ2-3|.
CASSLERLGADTQYF